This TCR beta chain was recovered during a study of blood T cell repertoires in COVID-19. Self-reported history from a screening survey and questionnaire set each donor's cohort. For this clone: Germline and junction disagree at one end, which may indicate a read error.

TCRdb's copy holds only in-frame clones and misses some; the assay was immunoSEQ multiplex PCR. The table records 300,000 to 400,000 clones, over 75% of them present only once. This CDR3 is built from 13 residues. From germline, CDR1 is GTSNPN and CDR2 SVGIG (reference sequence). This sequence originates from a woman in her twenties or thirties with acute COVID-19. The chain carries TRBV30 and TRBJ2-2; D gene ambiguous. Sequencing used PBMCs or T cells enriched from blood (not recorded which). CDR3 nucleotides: TGTGCCTGGAGTTTGGCCCTCACCCGGGAGCTGTTTTTT. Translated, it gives CAWSLALTRELFF.